This T cell receptor beta chain was obtained from a study of blood T cell repertoires in COVID-19. Libraries were prepared by immunoSEQ multiplex PCR; TCRdb keeps only in-frame clonotypes and omits some of them. The repertoire consists of roughly 280,000 clones, with approximately 90% occurring once and the leading ten covering roughly 2.8%. Between the trimmed V and J ends, which lost 5 bases and 5 bases, there was a span of 14 bases. The CDR3 runs to 14 residues. Germline V gene sequence: CDR1 LNHDA, CDR2 SQIVND (reference sequence). The sequence came from a man in his forties who had been exposed to COVID-19. The genes are TRBV19 and TRBJ2-3; a possible D gene is TRBD2 (6 bases). What was sequenced was PBMCs or T cells enriched from blood (not recorded which). CDR3 in amino acids: CASSLLGGGDTQYF. The CDR3 bases are TGTGCCAGTAGTCTTCTCGGGGGAGGAGATACGCAGTATTTT.